This T cell receptor (beta chain) is drawn from a study of blood T cells in healthy people across ages. The table lists this clonotype with a few counts. What it binds is unknown. Study findings and constraints: Total diversity from one million sequenced T cells was likely underestimated. TCR beta diversity, measured per million T cells, fell in a roughly linear way with age. Using unsorted PBMCs precluded a conclusive naive versus antigen-experienced comparison.

The CDR3 is made up of 14 amino acids. In germline, CDR1 is SGDLS, CDR2 YYNGEE. Losses at the gene ends were 0 bases for V and 3 bases for J; bases not matched to a gene: 2. Next came a second PCR, run for roughly 6 to 11 cycles, which used a sample-barcoded 5' primer along with a J-beta primer mix. TCRdb re-derived calls from the 5' RACE reads in MiXCR, one entry per CDR3 protein. The sample lists about 970,000 distinct CDR3 sequences, roughly 51% occurring once. Sequencing was done on a sample of blood. The TCR originated in a woman aged 55-70 years in good health. The chain joins TRBV9 to TRBJ2-5, with 7 bases identical to TRBD2. For the CDR3, the DNA is TGTGCCAGCAGCGTAGATGCGGGGGAAGAGACCCAGTACTTC. Residues: CASSVDAGEETQYF.